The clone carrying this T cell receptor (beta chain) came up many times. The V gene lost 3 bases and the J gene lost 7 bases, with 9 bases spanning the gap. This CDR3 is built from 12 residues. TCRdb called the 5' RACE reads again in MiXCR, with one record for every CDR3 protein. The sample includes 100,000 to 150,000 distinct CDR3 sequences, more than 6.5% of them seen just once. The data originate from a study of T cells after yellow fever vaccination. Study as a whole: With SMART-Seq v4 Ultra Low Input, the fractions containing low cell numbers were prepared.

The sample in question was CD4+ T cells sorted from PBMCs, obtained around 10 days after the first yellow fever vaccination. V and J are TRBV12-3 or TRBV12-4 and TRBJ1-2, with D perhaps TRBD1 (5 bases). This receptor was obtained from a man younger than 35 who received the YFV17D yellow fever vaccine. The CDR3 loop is CASSFERGGYTF. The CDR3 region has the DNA TGTGCCAGCAGTTTTGAGAGGGGTGGCTACACCTTC.